What follows are 8 T cell receptor beta chains derived from one specimen sequenced in a study of blood T cell repertoires in COVID-19. Here immunoSEQ multiplex PCR was the method, and the copy in TCRdb shows in-frame clones only, minus some. Of about 320,000 clones listed, 85% are singletons. Material: PBMCs or T cells enriched from blood (not recorded which). The source of these receptors is a woman aged 30 to 39 who had been exposed to COVID-19.

This clone has only one observation. At the DNA level, this CDR3 is encoded by other sequences in the same sample as well. V and J are TRBV5-1 and TRBJ1-4; 10 bases match TRBD1. Germline V lookup: CDR1 SGHRS, CDR2 YFSETQ. This CDR3 comprises 17 residues. V lost 0 bases to trimming and J lost 4 bases; unmatched junction nucleotides: 6. The CDR3 coding sequence is TGCGCCAGCAGCTTGGCGGGGACAGGGGCTGTTAATGAAAAACTGTTTTTT. Its protein is CASSLAGTGAVNEKLFF.

V is TRBV21-1 and J is TRBJ1-4; TRBD1 is taken as the D call from the table, unchecked against the DNA. TRBV21-1 is classified as a pseudogene. The CDR3 is 17 residues long. CDR3 in DNA: TGTGCCAGCAGCAACTTGGGACAGGGGGTTTTAAATGAAAAACTGTTTTTT. It encodes CASSNLGQGVLNEKLFF.

This chain joins TRBV4-1 and TRBJ1-2; 8 bases map to TRBD1. The CDR3 covers 13 residues. J gave up 6 bases and V 5 bases, and 5 bases lay outside the gene matches. Germline V gene data show CDR1 as MGHRA and CDR2 as YSYEKL. CDR3 sequence: CASSNLTGDGYTF. The CDR3 nucleotides are TGCGCCAGCAGCAACTTGACAGGGGATGGCTACACCTTC.

This clone came up once. In nucleotides, the CDR3 is TGTGCCAGCAGCGCAACGGAGACCAAACAAGAGACCCAGTACTTC. Protein product: CASSATETKQETQYF. V usage is TRBV9 and J usage is TRBJ2-5; D is ambiguous. This CDR3 spans 15 amino acids. The V gene's germline CDR1 is SGDLS and CDR2 YYNGEE. The V end was cut by 3 bases, the J end by 2 bases, with 14 bases between.

This clone was detected once. The chain uses TRBV9 and TRBJ1-2; TRBD1 agrees at 7 bases. This CDR3 spans 16 amino acids. Unmatched junction bases numbered 16, after V lost 4 bases and J lost 7 bases. Germline CDR1 reads SGDLS; CDR2 reads YYNGEE. The CDR3 spells CASSSGGVGAFGGYTF. The CDR3 nucleotides are TGTGCCAGCAGCTCAGGGGGTGTGGGGGCTTTTGGTGGCTACACCTTC.

The chain has TRBV28 and TRBJ1-4; a possible D gene is TRBD1 (6 bases). From germline, CDR1 is MDHEN and CDR2 SYDVKM. The CDR3 consists of 14 residues. V gave up 8 bases and J gave up 5 bases, with 15 bases separating them. The CDR3 region is CASGGGHLNEKLFF. CDR3 sequence (DNA): TGTGCCAGCGGGGGGGGCCATCTGAATGAAAAACTGTTTTTT.

The DNA of the CDR3 is TGTGCCAGCAGCTTTCCGGGACAGGGATACAATGAGCAGTTCTTC. Its translation is CASSFPGQGYNEQFF. The chain is built from TRBV7-3 and TRBJ2-1; 9 bases are a match to TRBD1. CDR1 is SGHTA, CDR2 FQGTGA, per germline. This CDR3 contains 15 residues. Unmatched junction bases numbered 4, after V lost 3 bases and J lost 4 bases.

The chain employs TRBV4-1 and TRBJ2-7; a weak D match, TRBD1 (6 bases). CDR1 and CDR2 from the germline V gene are MGHRA and YSYEKL. The CDR3 consists of 13 residues. V dropped 4 bases and J dropped 7 bases, with 14 bases sitting between them. In nucleotides, the CDR3 is TGCGCCAGCAGCCTCTTGGGGGCGCGGGAGCAGTACTTC. It encodes CASSLLGAREQYF.